A single sample gave rise to the 19 T cell receptor beta chains below, sequenced in a study of shared clonotypes between healthy human individuals. Sequencing was performed with immunoSEQ multiplex PCR; in TCRdb, only in-frame clones are kept and a portion is missing. Of about 340,000 clones listed, less than 75% are singletons. The sequenced sample consisted of memory CD4+ T cells sorted from blood. Indicated subset: CD45RA-negative fraction. The receptors here all came from a man between 25 and 39 years old in good health.

The chain employs TRBV29-1 and TRBJ2-3; no definite D call. Germline V gives CDR1 SQVTM, CDR2 ANQGSEA. This CDR3 is 15 amino acids long. The V end lost 1 base, the J end lost 4 bases, and 15 bases lay between the germline ends. CDR3 loop: CSVEVTDIRPDTQYF. The DNA of the CDR3 is TGCAGCGTTGAAGTCACAGACATCCGACCAGATACGCAGTATTTT.

This chain uses TRBV5-6 with TRBJ2-1; 7 nucleotides align to TRBD2. There are 15 residues in the CDR3. Germline V CDR1 and CDR2: SGHDT, YYEEEE. After removal of 0 bases from V and 8 bases from J, the junction contained 8 bases not matched to a gene. CDR3 sequence reads: CASSLGWGGNHEQFF. CDR3 DNA sequence: TGTGCCAGCAGCTTGGGCTGGGGGGGGAACCATGAGCAGTTCTTC.

The chain has TRBV7-2 and TRBJ2-1; no definite D call. The CDR3 sequence is 12 residues long. Per germline, CDR1 SGHTA and CDR2 FQGNSA. Deletions cut 5 bases from V and 9 bases from J, with 11 bases between. The CDR3 sequence is CASSIRVGEQFF. DNA for the CDR3: TGTGCCAGCAGCATAAGGGTCGGTGAGCAGTTCTTC.

The chain uses TRBV5-1 and TRBJ2-7; maybe TRBD1 (6 bases). The CDR3 is made up of 13 amino acids. Germline V gene lookup returns CDR1 SGHRS and CDR2 YFSETQ. The ends were cut back, 3 bases at V and 5 bases at J, with 12 bases in the middle. CDR3 DNA: TGCGCCAGCAGCTCCCAGGGGAGCCACGAGCAGTACTTC. This codes for CASSSQGSHEQYF.

This clone was counted once. This sequence joins TRBV30 and TRBJ2-1, with 9 bases aligning to TRBD2. Trimming removed 5 bases from V and 9 bases from J; junction bases left unmatched: 5. Germline CDR1 is GTSNPN and CDR2 is SVGIG (reference sequence). The CDR3 runs to 12 residues. The DNA for the CDR3 is TGTGCCTGGTTTAGCGGGAGAGGTGAGCAGTTCTTC. Translated: CAWFSGRGEQFF.

This chain uses TRBV14 with TRBJ2-7; D perhaps matches TRBD2 (5 bases). Trimming pared 4 bases from V and 5 bases from J, leaving 12 bases between. CDR1 and CDR2 from the germline V gene are SGHDN and FVKESK. This CDR3 contains 13 residues. The CDR3 reads CASSPLRRHEQYF. CDR3 coding DNA: TGTGCCAGCAGCCCCCTCCGGAGGCACGAGCAGTACTTC.

Comments on this clone: Other DNA sequences within the sample encode an identical CDR3. The rearrangement joins TRBV5-1 to TRBJ2-7; D remains unclear. Germline CDR1 and CDR2: SGHRS and YFSETQ. This CDR3 is built from 12 residues. V was pared by 1 base and J by 4 bases, with 6 bases between. CDR3 loop: CASSLSGYEQYF. For the CDR3, the DNA is TGCGCCAGCAGCTTGTCAGGATACGAGCAGTACTTC. The full variable domain, its missing parts supplied by reference TRBV5-1 and TRBJ2-7, is KAGVTQTPRYLIKTRGQQVTLSCSPISGHRSVSWYQQTPGQGLQFLFEYFSETQRNKGNFPGRFSGRQFSNSRSEMNVSTLELGDSALYLCASSLSGYEQYFGPGTRLTVT.

The chain carries TRBV18 and TRBJ1-2, with D uncertain. Germline loops: CDR1 KGHSH, CDR2 LQKENI. Trimming shortened V by 2 bases and J by 6 bases, and 7 bases separated the two germline ends. This CDR3 comprises 12 residues. The CDR3: CASSPTGHGYTF. The CDR3 DNA sequence: TGTGCCAGCTCACCAACTGGGCATGGCTACACCTTC.

The chain carries TRBV5-1 and TRBJ2-5, with 8 bases that match TRBD1. Germline V lookup: CDR1 SGHRS, CDR2 YFSETQ. The CDR3 is 15 amino acids. V gave up 4 bases and J gave up 1 base; unmatched junction bases: 6. CDR3 sequence (DNA): TGCGCCAGCAGCGTAGGACAGGGAATCCAAGAGACCCAGTACTTC. Protein sequence: CASSVGQGIQETQYF.

The chain recombines TRBV5-6 with TRBJ2-1, with 12 bases that match TRBD2. The CDR3 runs to 17 residues. V was pared by 0 bases and J by 7 bases, with 8 bases of the junction left unmatched. Germline V gene sequence: CDR1 SGHDT, CDR2 YYEEEE. CDR3 sequence: CASSLVLAGGPTNEQFF. CDR3 nucleotide sequence: TGTGCCAGCAGCTTGGTTCTAGCGGGAGGGCCGACGAATGAGCAGTTCTTC.

The V gene is TRBV29-1, the J gene TRBJ2-2; maybe TRBD1 (6 bases). V lost 7 bases and J 0 bases, leaving 12 bases between the germline ends. The CDR3 extends over 14 amino acids. In germline, CDR1 is SQVTM, CDR2 ANQGSEA. As DNA, the CDR3 is TGCAGCGCCACTGGACAGTCGAACACCGGGGAGCTGTTTTTT. It yields the protein CSATGQSNTGELFF.

The chain links TRBV9 to TRBJ2-3; the D is unclear. This CDR3 has 14 amino acids. Germline V gene data show CDR1 as SGDLS and CDR2 as YYNGEE. With 3 bases removed from V and 6 bases from J, the gap between germline ends came to 14 bases. The CDR3 loop reads CASSADQTRDTQYF. The CDR3 region has the DNA TGTGCCAGCAGCGCTGACCAGACGAGGGATACGCAGTATTTT. Together with reference TRBV9 and TRBJ2-3, the CDR3 gives the full variable domain: DSGVTQTPKHLITATGQRVTLRCSPRSGDLSVYWYQQSLDQGLQFLIQYYNGEERAKGNILERFSAQQFPDLHSELNLSSLELGDSALYFCASSADQTRDTQYFGPGTRLTVL.

The chain has TRBV7-9 and TRBJ2-7; D may correspond to TRBD1 or TRBD2 (6 bases each). V was cut by 5 bases and J by 3 bases, with 14 bases left in between. The length of the CDR3 is 14 residues. CDR1 and CDR2 (germline): SEHNR, FQNEAQ (reference sequence). CDR3 in DNA: TGTGCCAGCAGCCCGTGGGGGGACAACTACGAGCAGTACTTC. This encodes CASSPWGDNYEQYF.

In DNA form, the CDR3 reads TGTGCCTGGCACCCAACAGACAATGAGCAGTTCTTC. This translates into CAWHPTDNEQFF. The chain links TRBV30 to TRBJ2-1; D ambiguous. This CDR3 has 12 amino acids. Germline values: CDR1 GTSNPN, CDR2 SVGIG (reference sequence). V was cut by 5 bases and J by 5 bases, with 10 bases left in between. The variable domain in full, with the rest retrieved from reference TRBV30 and TRBJ2-1, is SQTIHQWPATLVQPVGSPLSLECTVEGTSNPNLYWYRQAAGRGLQLLFYSVGIGQISSEVPQNLSASRPQDRQFILSSKKLLLSDSGFYLCAWHPTDNEQFFGPGTRLTVL.

This chain joins TRBV5-1 and TRBJ2-3, with 10 nucleotides matching TRBD1. Germline CDR1 is SGHRS and CDR2 is YFSETQ. The CDR3 consists of 15 residues. V trimming: 0 bases; J trimming: 6 bases; junction bases outside the gene matches: 4. Here the CDR3 reads CASSLAGTGEDTQYF. Written as DNA, the CDR3 is TGCGCCAGCAGCTTGGCGGGGACAGGGGAGGATACGCAGTATTTT.

This clone was seen a single time. The chain has TRBV28 and TRBJ2-7; D is undetermined. The V and J ends lost 7 bases and 2 bases respectively, with 9 bases between them. Germline V gene lookup returns CDR1 MDHEN and CDR2 SYDVKM. This CDR3 contains 12 residues. This CDR3 is CASTGQPYEQYF. The CDR3 DNA follows: TGTGCCAGCACCGGGCAGCCCTACGAGCAGTACTTC.

The chain couples TRBV6-5 to TRBJ1-2; D not resolved. From germline, CDR1 is MNHEY and CDR2 SVGAGI. CDR3 length: 13 amino acids. V lost 0 bases, J lost 6 bases, and 8 bases lay in between. The CDR3 spells CASSYSNGNGYTF. CDR3 coding DNA: TGTGCCAGCAGTTACTCGAACGGGAATGGCTACACCTTC.

The chain recombines TRBV18 with TRBJ2-2; D may be TRBD1 or TRBD2 (5 bases each). The germline gives CDR1 KGHSH, CDR2 LQKENI. The length of the CDR3 is 14 residues. V lost 0 bases, J lost 10 bases, and 12 bases lay in between. This chain's CDR3 is CASSPPSVGEELFF. The DNA of the CDR3 is TGTGCCAGCTCACCACCGTCGGTGGGGGAGGAGCTGTTTTTT.

This clone was seen ten or more times. The chain joins TRBV28 to TRBJ1-1; D unclear. The CDR3 runs to 15 residues. Deletions cut 3 bases from V and 5 bases from J, with 16 bases between. In germline, CDR1 is MDHEN, CDR2 SYDVKM. CDR3 in amino acids: CASSFPGRIGTEAFF. In nucleotides, the CDR3 is TGTGCCAGCAGTTTCCCCGGACGGATTGGGACTGAAGCTTTCTTT.